Following are 9 T cell receptor beta chains from one sample sequenced in a study of cytomegalovirus exposure and HLA in healthy donors. 13 Jbeta primers and 60 Vbeta primers were used for the PCR. Profiling relied on immunoSEQ multiplex PCR, and the TCRdb table lists in-frame clones only, not all of them. Of 120,000 or so clones listed, approximately 80% are singletons. What was sequenced was PBMCs. These receptors were obtained from a man aged 50-60 years in good health and CMV-seropositive.

This clone has only a few counts. This chain joins TRBV7-2 and TRBJ2-3; TRBD2 matches 11 bases. There are 15 residues in the CDR3. The V segment lost 5 bases and the J segment 6 bases; nucleotides outside the gene matches: 7. CDR1 and CDR2 from the germline V gene are SGHTA and FQGNSA. CDR3 sequence: CASSPTSGGHDTQYF. Here the CDR3 DNA reads TGTGCCAGCAGCCCCACTAGCGGGGGCCATGATACGCAGTATTTT.

This clone was counted a few times. The V call is TRBV30, the J call TRBJ1-4, with 7 bases that match TRBD1. This CDR3 is built from 15 residues. The germline gives CDR1 GTSNPN, CDR2 SVGIG (reference sequence). V shed 5 bases and J 0 bases; nucleotides not matched to a gene: 6. The DNA of the CDR3 is TGTGCCTGGGCCCAGGGGGTATCAACTAATGAAAAACTGTTTTTT. This encodes CAWAQGVSTNEKLFF.

The CDR3 is CASSGGQGGEQYF. CDR3 nucleotides: TGCGCCAGCAGCGGCGGACAGGGGGGCGAGCAGTACTTC. The V call is TRBV5-1, the J call TRBJ2-7, with TRBD1 matching 10 bases. V lost 4 bases, J lost 6 bases, and 4 bases stayed unmatched. The germline CDR1 and CDR2 sequences are SGHRS and YFSETQ. CDR3 length equals 13 residues.

Note on this clone: Additional DNA sequences in this sample encode the identical CDR3. The genes are TRBV4-3 and TRBJ1-1, with D uncertain. V lost 0 bases to trimming and J lost 1 base, with 9 bases between them. CDR3 length equals 15 residues. In germline, CDR1 is LGHNA, CDR2 YSLEER. In nucleotides, the CDR3 is TGCGCCAGCAGCCAAGATAGAGGCAGGAACACTGAAGCTTTCTTT. It translates to CASSQDRGRNTEAFF.

The rearrangement joins TRBV28 to TRBJ1-1; D is ambiguous. Trimming left V 6 bases short and J 8 bases short, with 10 bases between. This CDR3 contains 11 residues. The germline V gene encodes CDR1 MDHEN and CDR2 SYDVKM. CDR3 region: CASSPTWEAFF. DNA of the CDR3: TGTGCCAGCAGCCCAACATGGGAAGCTTTCTTT.

The chain couples TRBV27 to TRBJ2-1, with 10 bases matching TRBD2. J gave up 5 bases and V 6 bases, and 10 bases lay outside the gene matches. The germline V gene has CDR1 MNHEY and CDR2 SMNVEV (reference sequence). The CDR3 is 16 amino acids. CDR3 coding DNA: TGTGCCAGCAGGACCCAAGCGGGGGGGATACACAATGAGCAGTTCTTC. Translating it yields CASRTQAGGIHNEQFF.

The V and J genes are TRBV10-3 and TRBJ2-7, with 10 bases lining up with TRBD2. V was clipped by 4 bases and J by 0 bases; unmatched bases: 6. Looked up from germline, CDR1 is ENHRY and CDR2 is SYGVKD. CDR3 length equals 16 residues. In DNA, the CDR3 is TGTGCCATCAGTGGAGGGGGACTAGCGAGCTCCTACGAGCAGTACTTC. This codes for CAISGGGLASSYEQYF.

The chain combines TRBV6-1 with TRBJ2-7; 11 bases are a match to TRBD2. Germline V gene data show CDR1 as MNHNS and CDR2 as SASEGT. Trimming cost V 6 bases and J 2 bases; bases outside gene matches: 6. This CDR3 is 15 amino acids long. CDR3 sequence: CASRRTSGYTYEQYF. As DNA, the CDR3 is TGTGCCAGCAGACGGACTAGCGGGTATACCTACGAGCAGTACTTC.

The rearrangement uses TRBV5-4 and TRBJ2-2; 12 nucleotides match TRBD2. Germline trimming cut 7 bases from V and 7 bases from J; bases unmatched to any gene: 11. Per germline, CDR1 SGHNT and CDR2 YYREEE (reference sequence). The CDR3 loop spans 16 amino acids. CDR3 region: CASSNLAGGPVGELFF. The CDR3 nucleotides are TGTGCCAGCTCCAACCTAGCGGGAGGGCCGGTCGGGGAGCTGTTTTTT.